The clone carrying this T cell receptor (beta chain) turned up a few times. These data belong to a study of blood T cells in healthy people across ages. The CDR3 length is 14 residues. Primed by a sample-barcoded 5' primer and a J-beta primer mix, a second PCR proceeded for roughly 6 to 12 cycles. Sequencing yielded, for each sample, at least 2.5 million paired-end reads carrying CDR3. TCRdb analysed the 5' RACE reads with MiXCR anew, one entry per CDR3 protein. The profile covers some 1.4 million distinct CDR3 sequences, with roughly 45% appearing a single time and 7.9% taken by the ten largest. The sample was blood. This receptor was obtained from a woman younger than 35 in good health. J is TRBJ2-1 and V is TRBV21-1; the tabulated D call, TRBD1, remains unverified against the DNA. TRBV21-1 is reported as a pseudogene. The CDR3 spells CASSACIRGDEQFF. CDR3 DNA: TGTGCCAGCAGCGCCTGCATCCGGGGCGATGAGCAGTTCTTC.